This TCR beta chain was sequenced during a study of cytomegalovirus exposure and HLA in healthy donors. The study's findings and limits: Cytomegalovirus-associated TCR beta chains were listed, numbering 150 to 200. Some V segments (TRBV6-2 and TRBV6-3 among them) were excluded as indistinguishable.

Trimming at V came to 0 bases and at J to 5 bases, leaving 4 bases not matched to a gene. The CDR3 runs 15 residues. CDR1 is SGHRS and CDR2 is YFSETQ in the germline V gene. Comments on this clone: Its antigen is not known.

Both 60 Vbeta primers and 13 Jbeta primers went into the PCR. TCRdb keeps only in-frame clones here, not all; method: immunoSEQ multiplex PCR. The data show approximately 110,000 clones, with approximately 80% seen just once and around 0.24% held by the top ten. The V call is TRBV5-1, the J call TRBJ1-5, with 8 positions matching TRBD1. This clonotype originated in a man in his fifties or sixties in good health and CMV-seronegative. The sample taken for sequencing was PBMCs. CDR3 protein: CASSLGGTGDQPQHF. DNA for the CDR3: TGCGCCAGCAGCTTGGGGGGGACAGGTGATCAGCCCCAGCATTTT.